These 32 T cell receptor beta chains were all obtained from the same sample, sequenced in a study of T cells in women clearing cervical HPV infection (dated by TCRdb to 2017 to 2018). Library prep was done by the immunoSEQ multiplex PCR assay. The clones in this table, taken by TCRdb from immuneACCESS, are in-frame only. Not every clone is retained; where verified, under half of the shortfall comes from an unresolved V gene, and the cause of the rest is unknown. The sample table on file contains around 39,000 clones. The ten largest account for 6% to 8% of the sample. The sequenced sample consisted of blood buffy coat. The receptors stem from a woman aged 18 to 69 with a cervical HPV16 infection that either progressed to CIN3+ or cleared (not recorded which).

The part of the CDR3 DNA that was read is TGTGCCAGCAGCTTAGAAGCAGGGTTAGGGTTGGACGAG. It translates to CASSLEAGLGLDE. The CDR3 as a whole reads CASSLEAGLGLDEQYF. The chain employs TRBV7-8 and TRBJ2-7; a weak D match, TRBD1 (5 bases). Coverage ceases 3 residues before the CDR3 finishes, and the germline J gene fills in the end. Germline V gene data show CDR1 as SGHVS and CDR2 as FQNEAQ. Trimming pared 1 base from V and 5 bases from J, leaving 18 bases between. The CDR3 totals 16 residues.

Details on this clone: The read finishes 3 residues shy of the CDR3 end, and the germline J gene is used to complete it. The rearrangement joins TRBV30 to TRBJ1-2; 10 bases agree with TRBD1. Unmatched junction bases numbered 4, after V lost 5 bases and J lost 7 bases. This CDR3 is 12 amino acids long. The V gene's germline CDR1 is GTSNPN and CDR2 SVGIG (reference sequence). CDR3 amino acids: CAWDGTGVGYTF. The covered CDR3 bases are TGTGCCTGGGACGGGACAGGGGTTGGC.

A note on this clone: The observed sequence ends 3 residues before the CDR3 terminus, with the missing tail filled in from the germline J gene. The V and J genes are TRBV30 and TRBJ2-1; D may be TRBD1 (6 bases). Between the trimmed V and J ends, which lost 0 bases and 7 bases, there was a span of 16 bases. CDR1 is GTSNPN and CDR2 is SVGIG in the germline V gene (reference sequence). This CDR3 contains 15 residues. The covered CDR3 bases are TGTGCCTGGAGTGTACAGGGCAGGCCGCTGAATGAG. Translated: CAWSVQGRPLNE. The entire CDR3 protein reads CAWSVQGRPLNEQFF.

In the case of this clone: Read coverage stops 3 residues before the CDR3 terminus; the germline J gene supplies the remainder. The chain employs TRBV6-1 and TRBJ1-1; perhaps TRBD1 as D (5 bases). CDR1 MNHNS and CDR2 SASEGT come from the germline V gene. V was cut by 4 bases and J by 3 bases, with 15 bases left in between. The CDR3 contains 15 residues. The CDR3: CASSVLEQADTEAFF. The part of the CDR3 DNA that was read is TGTGCCAGCAGTGTGCTGGAACAGGCGGACACTGAA.

The covered CDR3 bases are TGTGCCAGCAGCCCTCAGGGGGATAATGCTGAA. Its translation is CASSPQGDNAE. The full CDR3 protein reads CASSPQGDNAEAFF. The chain recombines TRBV11-3 with TRBJ1-1; 7 bases match TRBD1. The read comes to an end 3 residues before the CDR3 does, leaving the germline J gene to fill in the end. The CDR3 has 14 residues. Germline trimming cut 5 bases from V and 6 bases from J; bases unmatched to any gene: 9. Per the germline V gene, CDR1 is SGHNT and CDR2 is YENEEA.

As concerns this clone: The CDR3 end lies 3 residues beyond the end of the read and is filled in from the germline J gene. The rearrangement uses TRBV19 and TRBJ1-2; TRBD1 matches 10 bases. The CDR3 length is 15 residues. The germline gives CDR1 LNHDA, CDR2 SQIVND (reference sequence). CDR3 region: CASSAGTGVFYDYTF. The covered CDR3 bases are TGTGCCAGTAGTGCGGGGACAGGGGTCTTCTACGAC.

CDR3 residues: CASSPQGGYTF. The covered CDR3 bases are TGTGCCAGCAGCCCACAAGGCGGC. The J gene is TRBJ1-2, the V gene TRBV7-2; D is ambiguous. The CDR3 end is not reached by the read, which stops 3 residues before it; the germline J gene fills it in. The germline CDR1 and CDR2 sequences are SGHTA and FQGNSA. CDR3 length: 11 amino acids.

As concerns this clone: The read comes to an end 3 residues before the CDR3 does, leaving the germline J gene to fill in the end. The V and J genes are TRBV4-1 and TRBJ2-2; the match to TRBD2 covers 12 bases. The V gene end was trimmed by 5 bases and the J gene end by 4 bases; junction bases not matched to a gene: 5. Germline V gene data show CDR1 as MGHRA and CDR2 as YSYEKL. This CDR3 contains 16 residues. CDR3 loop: CASSRTSGRITGELFF. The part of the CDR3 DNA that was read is TGCGCCAGCAGCAGAACTAGCGGGAGGATCACCGGGGAG.

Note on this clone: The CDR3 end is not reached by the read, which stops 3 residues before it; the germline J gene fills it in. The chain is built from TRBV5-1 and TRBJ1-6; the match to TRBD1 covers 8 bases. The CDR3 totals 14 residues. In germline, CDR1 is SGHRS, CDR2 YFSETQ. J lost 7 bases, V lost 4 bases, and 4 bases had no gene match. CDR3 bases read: TGCGCCAGCAGCGAGGGACAGGTCAATTCACCC. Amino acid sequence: CASSEGQVNSP. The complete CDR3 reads CASSEGQVNSPLHF.

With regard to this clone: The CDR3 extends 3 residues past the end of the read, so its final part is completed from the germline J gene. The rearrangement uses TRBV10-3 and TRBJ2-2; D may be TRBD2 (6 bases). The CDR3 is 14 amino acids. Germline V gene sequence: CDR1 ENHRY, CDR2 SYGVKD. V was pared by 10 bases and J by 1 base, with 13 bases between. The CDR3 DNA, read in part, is TGTGCCACCTCGTTGGGGGGGAACACCGGGGAG. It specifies CATSLGGNTGE. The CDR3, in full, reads CATSLGGNTGELFF.

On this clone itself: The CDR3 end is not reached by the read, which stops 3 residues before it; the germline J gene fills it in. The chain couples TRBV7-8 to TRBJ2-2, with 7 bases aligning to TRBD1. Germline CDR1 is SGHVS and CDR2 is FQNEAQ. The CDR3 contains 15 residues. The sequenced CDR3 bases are TGTGCCAGCAGCTCTACAGGGGCCGGCGGTGAAAAG. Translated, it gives CASSSTGAGGEK. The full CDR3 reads CASSSTGAGGEKLFF.

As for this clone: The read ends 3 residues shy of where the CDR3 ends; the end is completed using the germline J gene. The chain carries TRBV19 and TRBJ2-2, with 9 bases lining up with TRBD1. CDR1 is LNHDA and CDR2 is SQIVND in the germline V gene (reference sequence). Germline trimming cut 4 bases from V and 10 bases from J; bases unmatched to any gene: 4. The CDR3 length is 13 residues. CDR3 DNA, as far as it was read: TGTGCCAGTAGTACGGACAGGGGAGAGGAG. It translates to CASSTDRGEE. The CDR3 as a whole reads CASSTDRGEELFF.

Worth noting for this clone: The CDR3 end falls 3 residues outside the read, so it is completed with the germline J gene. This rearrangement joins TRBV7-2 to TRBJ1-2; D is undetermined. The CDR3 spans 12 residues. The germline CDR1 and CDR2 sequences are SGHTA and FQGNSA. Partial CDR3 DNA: TGTGCCAGCAGCTTCCAGTACAATGAC. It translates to CASSFQYND. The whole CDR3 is CASSFQYNDYTF.

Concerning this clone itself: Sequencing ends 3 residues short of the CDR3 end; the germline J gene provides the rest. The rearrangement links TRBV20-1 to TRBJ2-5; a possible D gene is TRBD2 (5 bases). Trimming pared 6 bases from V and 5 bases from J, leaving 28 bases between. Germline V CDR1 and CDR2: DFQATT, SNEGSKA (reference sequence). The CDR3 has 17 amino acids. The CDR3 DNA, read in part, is TGCAGTGCCAACCGTTTGCCCGCGGGCGAGTCCTTGGAGACC. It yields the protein CSANRLPAGESLET. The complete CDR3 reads CSANRLPAGESLETQYF.

CDR3 amino acids: CSVVRTVNTEAFF. The CDR3 bases that were read are TGCAGCGTTGTTAGGACAGTGAACACTGAA. This rearrangement joins TRBV29-1 to TRBJ1-1; the D gene is possibly TRBD1 (6 bases). The read ends 3 residues early relative to the CDR3; the germline J gene fills the gap. The CDR3 loop spans 13 amino acids. Germline V gene sequence: CDR1 SQVTM, CDR2 ANQGSEA. The V end lost 4 bases, the J end lost 0 bases, and 9 bases lay between the germline ends.

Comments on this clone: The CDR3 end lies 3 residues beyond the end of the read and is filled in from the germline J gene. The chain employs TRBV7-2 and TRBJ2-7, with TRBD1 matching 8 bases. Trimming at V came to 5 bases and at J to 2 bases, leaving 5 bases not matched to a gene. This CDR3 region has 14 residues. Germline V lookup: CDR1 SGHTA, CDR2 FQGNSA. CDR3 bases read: TGTGCCAGCAGCAAGACGGGACAGGCCTACGAG. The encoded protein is CASSKTGQAYE. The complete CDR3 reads CASSKTGQAYEQYF.

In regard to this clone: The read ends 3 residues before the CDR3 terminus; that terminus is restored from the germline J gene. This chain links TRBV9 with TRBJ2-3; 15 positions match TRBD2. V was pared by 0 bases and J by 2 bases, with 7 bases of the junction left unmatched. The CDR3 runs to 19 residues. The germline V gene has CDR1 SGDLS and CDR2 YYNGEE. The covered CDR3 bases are TGTGCCAGCAGCGTAGATTCCGGGACTAGCGGGGGGAACACAGATACG. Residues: CASSVDSGTSGGNTDT. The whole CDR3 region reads CASSVDSGTSGGNTDTQYF.

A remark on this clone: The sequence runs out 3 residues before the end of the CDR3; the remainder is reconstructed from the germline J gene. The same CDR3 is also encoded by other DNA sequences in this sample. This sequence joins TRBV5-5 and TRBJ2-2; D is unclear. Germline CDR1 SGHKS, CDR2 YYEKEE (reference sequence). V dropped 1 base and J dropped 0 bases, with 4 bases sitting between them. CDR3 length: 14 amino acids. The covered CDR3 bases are TGTGCCAGCAGCTTGCGGTCGAACACCGGGGAG. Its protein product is CASSLRSNTGE. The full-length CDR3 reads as CASSLRSNTGELFF.

Incomplete CDR3 DNA: TGTGCCAGCGGGACTCCAAGCTCCTACGAC. Protein sequence: CASGTPSSYD. From start to end, the CDR3 is CASGTPSSYDYTF. This chain joins TRBV7-2 and TRBJ1-2; D possibly corresponds to TRBD1 (5 bases). The read halts 3 residues ahead of the CDR3 end, with the missing end drawn from the germline J gene. Looked up from germline, CDR1 is SGHTA and CDR2 is FQGNSA. The CDR3 runs 13 residues.

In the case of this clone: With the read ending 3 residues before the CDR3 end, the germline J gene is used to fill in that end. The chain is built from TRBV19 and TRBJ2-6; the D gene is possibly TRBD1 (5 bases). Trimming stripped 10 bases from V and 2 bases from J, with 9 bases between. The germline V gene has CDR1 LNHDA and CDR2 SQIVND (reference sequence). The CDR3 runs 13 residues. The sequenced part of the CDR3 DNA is TGTGCCACCCAGGGCCCTGGGGCCAACGTC. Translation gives CATQGPGANV. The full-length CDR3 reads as CATQGPGANVLTF.

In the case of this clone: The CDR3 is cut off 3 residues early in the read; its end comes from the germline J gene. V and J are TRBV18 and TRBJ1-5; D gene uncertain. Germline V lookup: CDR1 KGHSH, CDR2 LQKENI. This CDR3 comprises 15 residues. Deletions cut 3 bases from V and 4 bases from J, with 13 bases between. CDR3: CASSPARPSNQPQHF. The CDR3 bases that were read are TGTGCCAGCTCACCGGCCAGGCCTTCTAATCAGCCC.

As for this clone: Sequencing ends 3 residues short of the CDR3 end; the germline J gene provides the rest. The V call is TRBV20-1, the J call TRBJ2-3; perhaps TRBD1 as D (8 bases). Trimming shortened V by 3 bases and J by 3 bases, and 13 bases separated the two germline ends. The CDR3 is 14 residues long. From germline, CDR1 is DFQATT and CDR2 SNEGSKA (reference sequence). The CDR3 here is CSARTGEGTDTQYF. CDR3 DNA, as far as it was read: TGCAGTGCTAGGACAGGGGAGGGGACAGATACG.

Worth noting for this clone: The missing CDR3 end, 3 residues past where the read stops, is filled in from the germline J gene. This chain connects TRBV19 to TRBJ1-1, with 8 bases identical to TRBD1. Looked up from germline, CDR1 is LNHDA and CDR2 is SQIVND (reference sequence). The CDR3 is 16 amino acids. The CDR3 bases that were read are TGTGCCAGTAGTAACGGACAGGGCGGAACTAATGAAAAA. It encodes CASSNGQGGTNEK. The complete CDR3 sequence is CASSNGQGGTNEKAFF.

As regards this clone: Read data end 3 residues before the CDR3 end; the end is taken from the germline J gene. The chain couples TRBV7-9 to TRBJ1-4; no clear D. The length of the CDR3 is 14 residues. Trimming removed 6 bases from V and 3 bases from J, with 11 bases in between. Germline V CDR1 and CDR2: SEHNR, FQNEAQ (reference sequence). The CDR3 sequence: CASSEGRANEKLFF. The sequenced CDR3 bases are TGTGCCAGCAGTGAGGGTAGAGCTAATGAAAAA.

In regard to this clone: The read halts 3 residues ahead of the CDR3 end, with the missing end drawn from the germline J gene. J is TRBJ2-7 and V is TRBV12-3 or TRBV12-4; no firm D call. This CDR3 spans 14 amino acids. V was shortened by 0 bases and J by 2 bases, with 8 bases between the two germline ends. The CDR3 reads CASSLASEPYEQYF. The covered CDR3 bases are TGTGCCAGCAGTTTAGCGAGCGAACCCTACGAG.

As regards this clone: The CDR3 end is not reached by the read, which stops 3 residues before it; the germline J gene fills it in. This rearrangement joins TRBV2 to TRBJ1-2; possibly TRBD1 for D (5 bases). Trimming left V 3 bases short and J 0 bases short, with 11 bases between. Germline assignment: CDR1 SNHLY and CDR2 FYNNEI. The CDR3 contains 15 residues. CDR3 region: CASSENRKANYGYTF. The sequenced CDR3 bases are TGTGCCAGCAGTGAGAACAGGAAGGCTAACTATGGC.

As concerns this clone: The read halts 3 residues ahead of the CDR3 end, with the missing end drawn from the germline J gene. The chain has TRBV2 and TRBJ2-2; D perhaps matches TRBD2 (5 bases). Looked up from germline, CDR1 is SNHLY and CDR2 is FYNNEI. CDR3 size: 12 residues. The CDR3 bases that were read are TGTGCCAGCAGTGGAAGCGGTGAAAAG. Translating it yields CASSGSGEK. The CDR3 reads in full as CASSGSGEKLFF. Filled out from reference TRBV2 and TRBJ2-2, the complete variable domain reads EPEVTQTPSHQVTQMGQEVILRCVPISNHLYFYWYRQILGQKVEFLVSFYNNEISEKSEIFDDQFSVERPDGSNFTLKIRSTKLEDSAMYFCASSGSGEKLFFGEGSRLTVL.

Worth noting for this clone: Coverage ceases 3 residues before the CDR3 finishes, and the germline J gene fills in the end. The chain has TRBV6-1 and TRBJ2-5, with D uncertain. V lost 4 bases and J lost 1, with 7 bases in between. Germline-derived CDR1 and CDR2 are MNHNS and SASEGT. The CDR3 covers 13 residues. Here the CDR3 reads CASSGQVQETQYF. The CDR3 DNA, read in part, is TGTGCCAGCAGTGGACAAGTCCAAGAGACC.

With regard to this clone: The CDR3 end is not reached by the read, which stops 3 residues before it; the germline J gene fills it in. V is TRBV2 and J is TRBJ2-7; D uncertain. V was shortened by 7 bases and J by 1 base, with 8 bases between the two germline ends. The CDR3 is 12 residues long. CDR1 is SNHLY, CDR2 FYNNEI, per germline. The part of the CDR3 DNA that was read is TGTGCCAGCAATTCTTTTTCCTACGAG. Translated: CASNSFSYE. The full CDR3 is CASNSFSYEQYF.

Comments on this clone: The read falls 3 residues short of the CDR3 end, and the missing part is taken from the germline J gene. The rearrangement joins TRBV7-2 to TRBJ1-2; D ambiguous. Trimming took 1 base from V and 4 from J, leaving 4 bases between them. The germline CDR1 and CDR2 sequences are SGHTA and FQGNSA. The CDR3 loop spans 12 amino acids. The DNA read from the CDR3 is TGTGCCAGCAGCTTAGTCCGCTATGGC. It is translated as CASSLVRYG. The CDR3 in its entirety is CASSLVRYGYTF.

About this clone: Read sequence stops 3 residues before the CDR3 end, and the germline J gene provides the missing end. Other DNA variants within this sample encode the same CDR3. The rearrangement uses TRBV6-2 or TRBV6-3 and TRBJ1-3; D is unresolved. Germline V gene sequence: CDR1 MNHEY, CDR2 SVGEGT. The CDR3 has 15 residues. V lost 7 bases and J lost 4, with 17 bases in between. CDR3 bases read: TGTGCCAGCAAGGCGAACACAGAAGGAGGAAACACC. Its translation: CASKANTEGGNT. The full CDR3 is CASKANTEGGNTIYF.

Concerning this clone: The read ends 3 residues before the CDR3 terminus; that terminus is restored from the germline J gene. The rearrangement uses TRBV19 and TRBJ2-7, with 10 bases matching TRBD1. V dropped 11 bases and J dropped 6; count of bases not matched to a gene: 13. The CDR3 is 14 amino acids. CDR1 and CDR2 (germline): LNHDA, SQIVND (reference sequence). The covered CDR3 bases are TGTGCCTGCCAACTAAGGGACAGGGGATCCGAG. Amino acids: CACQLRDRGSE. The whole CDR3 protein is CACQLRDRGSEQYF.